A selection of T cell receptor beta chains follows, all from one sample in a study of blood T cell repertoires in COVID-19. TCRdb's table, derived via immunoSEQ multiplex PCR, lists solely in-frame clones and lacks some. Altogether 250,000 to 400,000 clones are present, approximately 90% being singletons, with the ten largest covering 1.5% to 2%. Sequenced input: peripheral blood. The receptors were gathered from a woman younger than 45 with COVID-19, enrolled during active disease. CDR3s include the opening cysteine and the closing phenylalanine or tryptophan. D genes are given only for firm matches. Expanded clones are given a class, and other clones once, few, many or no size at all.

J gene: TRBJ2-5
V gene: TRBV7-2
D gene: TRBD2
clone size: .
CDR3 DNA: TGTGCCAGCAGCTTAGCAAGGTCGGGGGGGGAGACCCAGTACTTC
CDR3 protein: CASSLARSGGETQYF

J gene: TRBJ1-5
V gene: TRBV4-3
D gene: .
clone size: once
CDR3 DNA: TGCGCCAGCAGCCAAGATCACGGAGGTAGCAATCAGCCCCAGCATTTT
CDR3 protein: CASSQDHGGSNQPQHF

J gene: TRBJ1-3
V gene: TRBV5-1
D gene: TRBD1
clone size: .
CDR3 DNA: TGCGCCAGCAGCGATACAGGGGCTGGAAACACCATATATTTT
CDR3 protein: CASSDTGAGNTIYF

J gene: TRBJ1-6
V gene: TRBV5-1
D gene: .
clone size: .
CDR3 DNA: TGCGCCAGCAGCTTGGGGCAGAGGGATTCACCCCTCCACTTT
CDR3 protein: CASSLGQRDSPLHF

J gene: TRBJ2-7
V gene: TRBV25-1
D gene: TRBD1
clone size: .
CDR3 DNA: TGTGCCAGCAGTGGAGACAGGGCTAATTCCTACGAGCAGTACTTC
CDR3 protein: CASSGDRANSYEQYF

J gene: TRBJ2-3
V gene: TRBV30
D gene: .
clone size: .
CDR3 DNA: TGTGCCTGGAGTGAAGGAGGGCGAGCCACAGATACGCAGTATTTT
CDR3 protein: CAWSEGGRATDTQYF

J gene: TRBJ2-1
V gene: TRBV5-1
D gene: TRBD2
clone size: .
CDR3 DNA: TGCGCCAGCAGCATAACAACTAGCGGGGCGGTAAATGAGCAGTTCTTC
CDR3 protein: CASSITTSGAVNEQFF

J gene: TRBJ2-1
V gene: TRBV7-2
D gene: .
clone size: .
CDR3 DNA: TGTGCCAGCAGCTTTTACAACGAGCAGTTCTTC
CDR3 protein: CASSFYNEQFF

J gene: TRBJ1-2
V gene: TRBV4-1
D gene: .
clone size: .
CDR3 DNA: TGCGCCAGCAGCCCCATAGGGGGTTTGTATGGCTACACCTTC
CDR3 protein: CASSPIGGLYGYTF

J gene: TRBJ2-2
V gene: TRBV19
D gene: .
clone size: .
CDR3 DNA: TGTGCCAGTGCCCTGGGGAGGAACACCGGGGAGCTGTTTTTT
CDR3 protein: CASALGRNTGELFF